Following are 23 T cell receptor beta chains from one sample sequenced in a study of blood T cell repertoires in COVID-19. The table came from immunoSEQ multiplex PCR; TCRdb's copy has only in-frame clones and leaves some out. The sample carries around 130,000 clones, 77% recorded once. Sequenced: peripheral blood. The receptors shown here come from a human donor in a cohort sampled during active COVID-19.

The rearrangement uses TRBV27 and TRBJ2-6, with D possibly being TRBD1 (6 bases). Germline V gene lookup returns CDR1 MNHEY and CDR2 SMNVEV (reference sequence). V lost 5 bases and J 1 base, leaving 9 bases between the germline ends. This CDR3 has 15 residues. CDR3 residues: CASSLQGSGANVLTF. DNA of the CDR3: TGTGCCAGCAGTCTACAGGGATCTGGGGCCAACGTCCTGACTTTC.

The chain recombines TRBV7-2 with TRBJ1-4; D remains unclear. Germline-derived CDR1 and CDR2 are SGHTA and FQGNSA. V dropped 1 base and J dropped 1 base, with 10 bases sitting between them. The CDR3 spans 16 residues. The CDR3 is CASSLGGTLTNEKLFF. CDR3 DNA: TGTGCCAGCAGCTTAGGCGGCACCCTAACTAATGAAAAACTGTTTTTT.

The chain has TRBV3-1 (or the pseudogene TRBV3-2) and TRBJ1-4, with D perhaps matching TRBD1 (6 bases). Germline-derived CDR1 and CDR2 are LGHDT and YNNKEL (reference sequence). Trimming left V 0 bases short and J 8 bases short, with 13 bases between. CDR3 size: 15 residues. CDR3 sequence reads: CASSQDSGVGEKLFF. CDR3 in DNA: TGTGCCAGCAGCCAAGATTCAGGGGTCGGAGAAAAACTGTTTTTT.

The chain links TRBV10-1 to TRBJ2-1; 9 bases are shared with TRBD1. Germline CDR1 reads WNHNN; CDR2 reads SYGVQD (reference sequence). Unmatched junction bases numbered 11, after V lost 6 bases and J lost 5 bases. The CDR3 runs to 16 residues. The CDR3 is CASSSGQGMGDNEQFF. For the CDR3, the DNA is TGCGCCAGCAGCTCGGGACAGGGTATGGGAGACAATGAGCAGTTCTTC.

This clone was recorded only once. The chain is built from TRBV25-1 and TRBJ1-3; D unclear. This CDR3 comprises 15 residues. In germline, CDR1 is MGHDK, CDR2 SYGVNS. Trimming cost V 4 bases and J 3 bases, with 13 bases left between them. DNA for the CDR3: TGTGCCAGCAGTGGGAGGTACCTCCGTGGAAACACCATATATTTT. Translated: CASSGRYLRGNTIYF.

The CDR3 loop is CASSEPGVDKYVNEQFF. The CDR3 nucleotides are TGTGCCAGCAGTGAACCGGGGGTGGACAAATACGTAAATGAGCAGTTCTTC. This chain links TRBV25-1 with TRBJ2-1; D might be TRBD2 (6 bases). Germline values: CDR1 MGHDK, CDR2 SYGVNS. CDR3 length: 17 residues. With 2 bases removed from V and 7 bases from J, the gap between germline ends came to 21 bases.

CDR3 nucleotide sequence: TGTGCCATCGGCTCAGCGGACCGCTCCTACAATGAGCAGTTCTTC. This translates into CAIGSADRSYNEQFF. V and J are TRBV27 and TRBJ2-1; D possibly corresponds to TRBD2 (5 bases). The CDR3 length is 15 residues. V was trimmed by 10 bases and J by 0 bases, leaving 16 bases between them. Germline-derived CDR1 and CDR2 are MNHEY and SMNVEV (reference sequence).

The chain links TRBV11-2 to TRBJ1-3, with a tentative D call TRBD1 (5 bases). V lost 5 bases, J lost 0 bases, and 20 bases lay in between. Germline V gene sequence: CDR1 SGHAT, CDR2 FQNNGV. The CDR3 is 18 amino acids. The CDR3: CASSRGVGADPSGNTIYF. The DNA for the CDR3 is TGTGCCAGCAGCCGGGGGGTTGGGGCAGACCCCTCTGGAAACACCATATATTTT.

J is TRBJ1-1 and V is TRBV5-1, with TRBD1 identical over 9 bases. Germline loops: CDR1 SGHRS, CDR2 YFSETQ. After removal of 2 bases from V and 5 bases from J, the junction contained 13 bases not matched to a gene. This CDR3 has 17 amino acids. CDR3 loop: CASSFMGTGTSETEAFF. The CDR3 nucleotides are TGCGCCAGCAGCTTCATGGGGACAGGGACCTCGGAGACTGAAGCTTTCTTT.

CDR3 in amino acids: CASSQTSPGELFF. CDR3 coding DNA: TGTGCCAGCAGCCAGACTAGTCCCGGGGAGCTGTTTTTT. V gene TRBV5-4 combines with J gene TRBJ2-2; possible D gene TRBD2, 6 bases. This CDR3 is 13 amino acids long. Germline CDR1 SGHNT, CDR2 YYREEE (reference sequence). The germline V and J ends were trimmed by 4 bases and 6 bases, with 10 bases remaining between them.

The CDR3 reads CASSSENPGLGEKLFF. The CDR3 region has the DNA TGTGCCAGCAGCTCGGAGAATCCGGGACTAGGGGAAAAACTGTTTTTT. The J gene is TRBJ1-4, the V gene TRBV5-4; tentative D call: TRBD1 (5 bases). The CDR3 spans 16 residues. Germline V lookup: CDR1 SGHNT, CDR2 YYREEE (reference sequence). Trimming took 3 bases from V and 8 from J, leaving 20 bases between them. Combining the CDR3 with reference TRBV5-4 and TRBJ1-4 gives the whole variable domain ETGVTQSPTHLIKTRGQQVTLRCSSQSGHNTVSWYQQALGQGPQFIFQYYREEENGRGNFPPRFSGLQFPNYSSELNVNALELDDSALYLCASSSENPGLGEKLFFGSGTQLSVL.

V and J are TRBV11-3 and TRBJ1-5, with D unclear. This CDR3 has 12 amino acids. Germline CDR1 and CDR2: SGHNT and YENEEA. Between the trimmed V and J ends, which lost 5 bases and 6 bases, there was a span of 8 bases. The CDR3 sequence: CASSLTGQPQHF. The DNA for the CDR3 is TGTGCCAGCAGCCTAACGGGTCAGCCCCAGCATTTT.

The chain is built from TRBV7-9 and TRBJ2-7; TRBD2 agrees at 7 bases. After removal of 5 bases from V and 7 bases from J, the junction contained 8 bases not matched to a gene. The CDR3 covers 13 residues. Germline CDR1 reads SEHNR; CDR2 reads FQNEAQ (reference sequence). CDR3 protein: CASSQGLSGEQYF. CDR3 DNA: TGTGCCAGCAGCCAGGGACTATCGGGGGAGCAGTACTTC.

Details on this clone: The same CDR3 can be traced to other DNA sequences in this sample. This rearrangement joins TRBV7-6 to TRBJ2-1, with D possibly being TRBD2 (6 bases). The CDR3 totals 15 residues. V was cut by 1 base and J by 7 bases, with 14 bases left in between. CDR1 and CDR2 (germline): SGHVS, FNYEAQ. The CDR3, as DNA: TGTGCCAGCAGCTTAGAGCCTAGCGAGGGGAATGAGCAGTTCTTC. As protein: CASSLEPSEGNEQFF.

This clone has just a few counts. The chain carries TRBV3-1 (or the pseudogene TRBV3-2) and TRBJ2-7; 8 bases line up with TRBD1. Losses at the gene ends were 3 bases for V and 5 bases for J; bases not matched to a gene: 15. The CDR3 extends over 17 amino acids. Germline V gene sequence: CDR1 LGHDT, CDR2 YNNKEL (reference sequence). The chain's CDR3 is CASSQRPRTGLQNEQYF. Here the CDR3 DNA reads TGTGCCAGCAGCCAGAGACCCAGGACAGGGCTGCAGAACGAGCAGTACTTC.

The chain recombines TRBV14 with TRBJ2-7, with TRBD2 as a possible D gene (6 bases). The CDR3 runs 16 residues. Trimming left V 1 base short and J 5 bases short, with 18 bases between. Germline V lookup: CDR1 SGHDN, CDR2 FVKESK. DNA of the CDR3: TGTGCCAGCAGCCAAGTAGCTAGCGACCTAAGGGACGAGCAGTACTTC. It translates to CASSQVASDLRDEQYF.

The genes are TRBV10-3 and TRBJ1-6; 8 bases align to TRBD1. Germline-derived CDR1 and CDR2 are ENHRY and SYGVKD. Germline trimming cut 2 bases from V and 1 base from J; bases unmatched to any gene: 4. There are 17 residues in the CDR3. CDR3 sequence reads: CAISETGGSSYNSPLHF. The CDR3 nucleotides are TGTGCCATCAGTGAGACAGGGGGGTCATCCTATAATTCACCCCTCCACTTT.

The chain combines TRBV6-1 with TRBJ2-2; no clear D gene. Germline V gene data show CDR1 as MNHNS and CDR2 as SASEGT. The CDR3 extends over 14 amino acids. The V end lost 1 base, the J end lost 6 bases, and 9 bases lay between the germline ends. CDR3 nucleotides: TGTGCCAGCAGTGAAGGTTTTTATCCCGGGGAGCTGTTTTTT. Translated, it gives CASSEGFYPGELFF.

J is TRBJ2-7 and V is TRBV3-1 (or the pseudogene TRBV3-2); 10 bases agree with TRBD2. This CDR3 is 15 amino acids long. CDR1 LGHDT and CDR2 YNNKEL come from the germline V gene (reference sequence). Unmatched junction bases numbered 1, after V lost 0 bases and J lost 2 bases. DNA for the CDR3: TGTGCCAGCAGCCAAGAGAGCGGGGGGGCCTACGAGCAGTACTTC. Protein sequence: CASSQESGGAYEQYF.

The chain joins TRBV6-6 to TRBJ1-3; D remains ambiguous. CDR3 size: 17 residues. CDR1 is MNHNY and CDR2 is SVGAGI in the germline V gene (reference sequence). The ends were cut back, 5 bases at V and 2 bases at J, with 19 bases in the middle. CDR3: CASSPLVGRVTGNTIYF. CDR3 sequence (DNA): TGTGCCAGCAGTCCTTTGGTGGGGAGAGTTACTGGAAACACCATATATTTT.

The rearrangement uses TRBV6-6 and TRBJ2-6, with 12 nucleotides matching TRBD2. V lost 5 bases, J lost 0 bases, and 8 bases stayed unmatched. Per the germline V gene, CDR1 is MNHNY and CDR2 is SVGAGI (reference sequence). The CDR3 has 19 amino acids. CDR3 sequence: CASSLRLAGAYSGANVLTF. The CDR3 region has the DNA TGTGCCAGCAGTCTACGACTAGCGGGAGCCTACTCTGGGGCCAACGTCCTGACTTTC.

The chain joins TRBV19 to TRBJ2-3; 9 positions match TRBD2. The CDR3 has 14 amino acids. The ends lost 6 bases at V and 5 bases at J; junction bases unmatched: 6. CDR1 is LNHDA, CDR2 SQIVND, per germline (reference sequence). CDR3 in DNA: TGTGCCAGTAGCGTAGCGGGAGCGGGAGATACGCAGTATTTT. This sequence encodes CASSVAGAGDTQYF.

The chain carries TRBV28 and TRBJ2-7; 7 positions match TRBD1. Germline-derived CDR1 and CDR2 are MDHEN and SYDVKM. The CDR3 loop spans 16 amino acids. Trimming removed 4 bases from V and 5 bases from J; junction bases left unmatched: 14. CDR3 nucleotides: TGTGCCAGCAGTTCAAGAACCTGGACAGGCTCTAACGAGCAGTACTTC. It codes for CASSSRTWTGSNEQYF.